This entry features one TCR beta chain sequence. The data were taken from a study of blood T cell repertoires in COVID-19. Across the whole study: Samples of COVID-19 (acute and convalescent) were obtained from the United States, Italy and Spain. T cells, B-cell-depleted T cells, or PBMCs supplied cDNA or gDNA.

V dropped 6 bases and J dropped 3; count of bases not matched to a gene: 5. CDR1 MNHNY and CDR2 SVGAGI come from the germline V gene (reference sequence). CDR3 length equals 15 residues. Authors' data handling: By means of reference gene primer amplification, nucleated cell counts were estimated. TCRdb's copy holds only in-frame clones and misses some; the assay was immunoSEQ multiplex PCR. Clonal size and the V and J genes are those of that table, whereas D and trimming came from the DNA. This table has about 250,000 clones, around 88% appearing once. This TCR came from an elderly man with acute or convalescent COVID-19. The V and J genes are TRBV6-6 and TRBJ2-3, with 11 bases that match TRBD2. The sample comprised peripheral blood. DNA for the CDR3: TGTGCCAGCAGCTACCGGACTAGCGGGACAGATACGCAGTATTTT. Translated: CASSYRTSGTDTQYF.